One sample yielded the 16 T cell receptor beta chains listed below, sequenced in a study of T cells in tumors after PD-1 blockade (dated by TCRdb to the late 2010s). This specimen's time point label, interpreted: after anti-PD-1 therapy. The library was made by the immunoSEQ multiplex PCR assay. The table comes from immuneACCESS by way of TCRdb, which keeps in-frame sequences with V and J called. Part of the clones is missing from these tables; in studies checked, under half for an unresolved V gene and the rest for unknown reasons. This sample holds about 10,000 clones; 67% were observed only once. The top ten constitute over 10% of the sample. The sequencing here drew on tumor tissue, taken after anti-PD-1 treatment. These receptors were collected from a human donor with basal cell carcinoma.

V gene TRBV28 combines with J gene TRBJ1-3, with D unresolved. V gave up 3 bases and J gave up 8 bases, with 5 bases separating them. The CDR3 is made up of 11 amino acids. Germline V gene sequence: CDR1 MDHEN, CDR2 SYDVKM. CDR3 sequence reads: CASSFRDTIYF. The CDR3 DNA reads as TGTGCCAGCAGTTTTAGGGACACCATATATTTT.

The chain combines TRBV10-3 with TRBJ2-3; 13 bases match TRBD2. Per germline, CDR1 ENHRY and CDR2 SYGVKD. The CDR3 covers 19 residues. The trim removed 2 bases at V and 0 bases at J, leaving 8 bases unmatched. This CDR3 reads CAISETSGGAQGSTDTQYF. CDR3 in DNA: TGTGCCATCAGTGAGACTAGCGGGGGGGCCCAGGGTAGCACAGATACGCAGTATTTT.

The chain joins TRBV21-1 to TRBJ2-2; TRBD1, the table's D call, was not compared with the DNA. TRBV21-1 counts as a pseudogene. The CDR3 sequence is 19 residues long. CDR3: CASSAPRQGPPGDTGELFF. The CDR3 coding sequence is TGTGCCAGCAGCGCCCCCAGACAGGGGCCACCCGGGGACACCGGGGAGCTGTTTTTT.

The V and J genes are TRBV5-1 and TRBJ1-4, with a tentative D call TRBD1 (5 bases). Per germline, CDR1 SGHRS and CDR2 YFSETQ. Trimming left V 3 bases short and J 6 bases short, with 12 bases between. CDR3 length: 14 residues. This chain's CDR3 is CASSSDSGHEKLFF. The CDR3, as DNA: TGCGCCAGCAGCTCCGACAGCGGTCATGAAAAACTGTTTTTT.

The J gene is TRBJ2-1, the V gene TRBV6-5, with D perhaps TRBD2 (6 bases). Trimming left V 6 bases short and J 1 base short, with 13 bases between. From germline, CDR1 is MNHEY and CDR2 SVGAGI. This CDR3 spans 15 amino acids. In DNA, the CDR3 is TGTGCCAGCAGCAAGACTGGGGGGTCCTACAATGAGCAGTTCTTC. Its translation: CASSKTGGSYNEQFF.

The rearrangement links TRBV6-6 to TRBJ2-7; maybe TRBD1 (5 bases). Germline loops: CDR1 MNHNY, CDR2 SVGAGI (reference sequence). The CDR3 sequence is 12 residues long. V was clipped by 6 bases and J by 3 bases, with 9 bases between them. DNA of the CDR3: TGTGCCAGCAGACTGACAGACTACGAGCAGTACTTC. This codes for CASRLTDYEQYF.

This rearrangement joins TRBV9 to TRBJ2-7, with D perhaps matching TRBD1 (6 bases). This CDR3 region has 16 residues. From germline, CDR1 is SGDLS and CDR2 YYNGEE. V was pared by 3 bases and J by 5 bases, with 21 bases between. DNA of the CDR3: TGTGCCAGCAGCGCCCGATCCCTGGGGGCAGTCGACGAGCAGTACTTC. Translation: CASSARSLGAVDEQYF.

The rearrangement uses TRBV27 and TRBJ2-3, with unresolved D. Trimming took off 2 bases at V and 4 bases at J, with 16 bases between the two ends. The CDR3 spans 16 residues. Germline-derived CDR1 and CDR2 are MNHEY and SMNVEV (reference sequence). The CDR3 coding sequence is TGTGCCAGCAGTTTACATCCAGCCGGGCGAGCAGATACGCAGTATTTT. It encodes CASSLHPAGRADTQYF.

This clone is categorized as medium-sized. J is TRBJ2-1 and V is TRBV7-3; 9 nucleotides agree with TRBD2. This CDR3 comprises 14 residues. Germline assignment: CDR1 SGHTA and CDR2 FQGTGA. J was trimmed by 10 bases and V by 0 bases; bases with no gene match: 4. CDR3 nucleotides: TGTGCCAGCAGCTTAACGTCGACTAGCGGAGAGCAGTTCTTC. Its protein product is CASSLTSTSGEQFF.

The chain couples TRBV7-8 to TRBJ1-2, with 9 bases aligning to TRBD1. Germline values: CDR1 SGHVS, CDR2 FQNEAQ. CDR3 length: 17 amino acids. With V trimmed by 4 bases and J by 7 bases, 16 bases remained unmatched. The CDR3 DNA sequence: TGTGCCAGCAGCTGTAGGGACAGGGTAGGTAGGTTGGGTGGCTACACCTTC. It specifies CASSCRDRVGRLGGYTF.

The gene calls are TRBV11-3 and TRBJ2-7; TRBD2 is a possible D gene (6 bases). V was pared by 5 bases and J by 0 bases, with 14 bases between. Germline assignment: CDR1 SGHNT and CDR2 YENEEA. The CDR3 runs to 15 residues. CDR3 sequence reads: CASSTRGTRSYEQYF. CDR3 DNA: TGTGCCAGCAGCACCCGCGGGACTCGCTCCTACGAGCAGTACTTC.

The chain links TRBV23-1 to TRBJ2-5; 14 nucleotides line up with TRBD2. TRBV23-1 is identified as an open reading frame with a role that is uncertain. V lost 3 bases and J lost 2; bases outside the gene matches: 14. The CDR3 runs 20 residues. The CDR3 spells CASSHPQTSGGASGQETQYF. In nucleotides, the CDR3 is TGCGCCAGCAGTCATCCCCAGACTAGCGGGGGGGCTAGTGGGCAAGAGACCCAGTACTTC.

The rearrangement links TRBV19 to TRBJ1-1; possibly TRBD1 for D (5 bases). The CDR3 runs 14 residues. V shed 5 bases and J shed 0 bases, with 10 bases lying between them. The germline CDR1 and CDR2 sequences are LNHDA and SQIVND (reference sequence). The CDR3 DNA follows: TGTGCCAGTAGTTCGGGACGGTTGAACACTGAAGCTTTCTTT. Amino acid sequence: CASSSGRLNTEAFF.

The chain joins TRBV28 to TRBJ2-7; D possibly corresponds to TRBD1 (6 bases). This CDR3 contains 13 residues. V was trimmed by 4 bases and J by 4 bases, leaving 11 bases between them. Germline V gene lookup returns CDR1 MDHEN and CDR2 SYDVKM. The CDR3 loop is CASSSTGRYEQYF. For the CDR3, the DNA is TGTGCCAGCAGTTCGACAGGCCGGTACGAGCAGTACTTC.

The chain couples TRBV4-1 to TRBJ2-1; D is possibly TRBD2 (6 bases). CDR3 length: 16 residues. Trimming shortened V by 5 bases and J by 0 bases, and 14 bases separated the two germline ends. CDR1 and CDR2 from the germline V gene are MGHRA and YSYEKL. In nucleotides, the CDR3 is TGCGCCAGCAGCGATGGGACTTTCAGCTCCTACAATGAGCAGTTCTTC. It yields the protein CASSDGTFSSYNEQFF.

This sequence joins TRBV28 and TRBJ2-6; 8 bases are shared with TRBD1. Looked up from germline, CDR1 is MDHEN and CDR2 is SYDVKM. V lost 6 bases to trimming and J lost 3 bases; unmatched junction nucleotides: 7. The CDR3 has 16 residues. CDR3 in amino acids: CASRFGDRLGANVLTF. The CDR3 DNA reads as TGTGCCAGCAGATTCGGGGACAGGCTTGGGGCCAACGTCCTGACTTTC.